This entry concerns a single T cell receptor (beta chain). The antigen is not known. Deep-level assay runs were performed. Assay: immunoSEQ multiplex PCR; the TCRdb copy retains only in-frame clones and omits some. Of 1,400,000 or so clones listed, approximately 98.5% were seen once; the top ten hold roughly 0.36%. The data belong to a study of shared clonotypes between healthy human individuals. The length of the CDR3 is 13 residues. The germline gives CDR1 SEHNR, CDR2 FQNEAQ (reference sequence). The germline V and J ends were trimmed by 4 bases and 1 base, with 7 bases remaining between them. Findings and limits, study-wide: In contrast to clonotypes shared by all four donors, non-shared clonotypes had lower generation probabilities. Read depth was anticipated to influence clonotype sharing among donors. Sharing across four donors was highest in naive CD4 (roughly 5%) and lowest in memory CD8 (around 0.4%).

This rearrangement joins TRBV7-9 to TRBJ1-1; D gene uncertain. This receptor was obtained from a man younger than 45 in good health. The sequenced sample was naive CD4+ T cells sorted from blood. Described subset: CD45RA+ positively selected. CDR3 amino acids: CASSYYENTEAFF. The DNA of the CDR3 is TGTGCCAGCAGCTATTATGAGAACACTGAAGCTTTCTTT.